This T cell receptor beta chain is from a study of lymphopenia after photon versus proton radiotherapy (dated by TCRdb to the late 2010s). Some background on the complete study: In patients with gastrointestinal tumors who developed high-grade lymphopenia, the study compared the immunological effects of photon radiation therapy with those of proton radiation therapy. The cohort comprised 20 or so patients with gastrointestinal tumors who received either photon or proton therapy and then developed lymphopenia. The goal of the study was to describe how the two radiation modalities differ in their effects on the immune system. General findings and caveats noted by the study authors: During treatment, patients who received proton therapy stayed relatively stable, whereas patients who received photon therapy lost naive T cells and TCR diversity and gained effector/memory populations. After the lymphocyte count nadir, photon-treated repertoires showed oligoclonal expansion, especially of CD8+ Temra cells, which drove the drop in diversity. Across the cohort, among patients who died, a greater drop in TCR diversity after the nadir was inversely correlated with overall survival time. The survival association was examined only in patients who died, and the authors described better survival with proton therapy as a possibility, not as a demonstrated result.

From V the trimming removes 4 bases and from J it removes 1 base, while the gene matches leave 7 bases of the junction unaccounted for. Reading from cysteine to phenylalanine, the CDR3 counts 16 amino acids. The CDR3 DNA has 48 bases and is translated from base 1. Taken from the germline V gene, the CDR1 and CDR2 loops are SGDLS and YYNGEE. This clone was picked up a small number of times. Its antigen is unknown. No base qualities exist here, and no much larger clone lies one base off it. The method behind the library was the immunoSEQ multiplex PCR assay. T cell repertoires were profiled with deep sequencing of rearranged TCR beta loci together with multiparametric flow cytometry. Imported from immuneACCESS, the table was reduced by TCRdb to in-frame sequences with V and J called. These copies leave out some clones; in studies compared against another copy, an unresolved V gene accounts for under half, and the cause of the remainder is not known. Here the sample has 25,000 to 35,000 clones; 85% to 90% occur a single time. The ten largest clones take up about 6.6% of the sample.

The V and J genes are TRBV9 and TRBJ2-5; TRBD2 matches 10 bases in the middle. Sequencing was performed on peripheral blood, taken from a patient treated with photon-based radiotherapy. The TCR originated in a woman between 50 and 59 years old with pancreatic cancer. The CDR3 in this case is CASSSDWTSGQETQYF. Here is the DNA: TGTGCCAGCAGCTCAGACTGGACTAGCGGCCAAGAGACCCAGTACTTC.